What follows are 15 T cell receptor beta chains derived from one specimen sequenced in a study of a mutant IDH1 vaccine in newly diagnosed glioma. Profiling relied on immunoSEQ multiplex PCR, and the TCRdb table lists in-frame clones only, not all of them. Found here are around 40,000 clones, around 76% of them singletons; the top ten hold around 6.9%. Antigens for these TCRs are unknown. The time point here: week 23, last vaccination. Alongside topical imiquimod, each dose of vaccine comprised 300 ug of mutant IDH1 20-mer peptide. The sample in question was PBMCs, obtained from a glioma patient whose treatment included an IDH1 peptide vaccine. The receptors stem from a woman aged 40 to 50 with glioma. Some clones in this sample may be carry-over from other donors' samples.

This clone was counted only a few times. The gene calls are TRBV10-3 and TRBJ1-1; a weak D match, TRBD1 (5 bases). Deletions cut 6 bases from V and 7 bases from J, with 15 bases between. Germline CDR1 and CDR2: ENHRY and SYGVKD. This CDR3 spans 13 amino acids. The CDR3 bases are TGTGCCATCAGGGTTCGCGGGACGGATGAAGCTTTCTTT. Amino acids: CAIRVRGTDEAFF.

The chain couples TRBV11-2 to TRBJ1-2; 8 positions match TRBD1. With V trimmed by 1 base and J by 8 bases, 6 bases remained unmatched. CDR1 and CDR2 from the germline V gene are SGHAT and FQNNGV. The CDR3 is made up of 14 amino acids. Here the CDR3 reads CASSLAGTGGGYTF. In DNA, the CDR3 is TGTGCCAGCAGCTTAGCCGGGACAGGCGGCGGCTACACCTTC.

The J gene is TRBJ1-5, the V gene TRBV2, with D possibly being TRBD1 (5 bases). The V end was cut by 6 bases, the J end by 6 bases, with 12 bases between. The germline V gene has CDR1 SNHLY and CDR2 FYNNEI. The CDR3 totals 13 residues. CDR3 protein: CASRVDSFQPQHF. CDR3 nucleotides: TGTGCCAGCAGGGTTGACAGTTTTCAGCCCCAGCATTTT.

The chain couples TRBV30 to TRBJ1-1; D gene ambiguous. V lost 0 bases to trimming and J lost 2 bases, with 7 bases between them. In germline, CDR1 is GTSNPN, CDR2 SVGIG (reference sequence). The CDR3 is 13 residues long. The CDR3 DNA reads TGTGCCTGGAGTGTAGTCCCTAACACTGAAGCTTTCTTT. The encoded protein is CAWSVVPNTEAFF.

The chain recombines TRBV6-5 with TRBJ1-2, with TRBD1 as a possible D gene (6 bases). The V gene lost 0 bases and the J gene lost 8 bases, with 16 bases spanning the gap. The germline V gene encodes CDR1 MNHEY and CDR2 SVGAGI. The CDR3 extends over 15 amino acids. CDR3 in DNA: TGTGCCAGCAGTTACTCGATCACAGGGTCGCGGGGCTACACCTTC. This gives the protein CASSYSITGSRGYTF.

The J gene is TRBJ2-5, the V gene TRBV5-6, with D unresolved. This CDR3 has 11 amino acids. Germline CDR1 is SGHDT and CDR2 is YYEEEE. With 0 bases removed from V and 3 bases from J, the gap between germline ends came to 0 bases. The chain's CDR3 is CASSLEETQYF. The DNA of the CDR3 is TGTGCCAGCAGCTTGGAAGAGACCCAGTACTTC.

This chain links TRBV29-1 with TRBJ2-7, with a possible D match to TRBD1 (5 bases). The CDR3 is made up of 12 amino acids. Per the germline V gene, CDR1 is SQVTM and CDR2 is ANQGSEA. V dropped 4 bases and J dropped 2 bases, with 9 bases sitting between them. The CDR3 region has the DNA TGCAGCGTTGGTGCAGGGACCTACGAGCAGTACTTC. Translated, it gives CSVGAGTYEQYF.

CDR3 sequence (DNA): TGTGCCAGCAGCGACAGGGGGGGGAAGAAATACGAGCAGTACTTC. This translates into CASSDRGGKKYEQYF. The rearrangement joins TRBV28 to TRBJ2-7; 9 bases line up with TRBD1. Per germline, CDR1 MDHEN and CDR2 SYDVKM. The J segment lost 4 bases and the V segment lost 6 bases, leaving 10 bases of the junction unmatched. The CDR3 covers 15 residues.

The V gene is TRBV28, the J gene TRBJ2-7; 7 bases fit TRBD1. The V gene's germline CDR1 is MDHEN and CDR2 SYDVKM. CDR3 size: 13 residues. Unmatched junction bases numbered 2, after V lost 6 bases and J lost 0 bases. In nucleotides, the CDR3 is TGTGCCAGCAGATCAGGGGGCTCCTACGAGCAGTACTTC. Encoded protein: CASRSGGSYEQYF.

The chain employs TRBV29-1 and TRBJ1-3, with D possibly TRBD1 on 5 matching bases. Per germline, CDR1 SQVTM and CDR2 ANQGSEA. The ends were cut back, 6 bases at V and 0 bases at J, with 12 bases in the middle. The length of the CDR3 is 14 residues. The CDR3 is CSVATAFSGNTIYF. DNA of the CDR3: TGCAGCGTCGCGACAGCCTTCTCTGGAAACACCATATATTTT.

The genes are TRBV9 and TRBJ1-5; D might be TRBD1 (5 bases). Trimming removed 4 bases from V and 2 bases from J, with 13 bases in between. The CDR3 sequence is 15 residues long. The germline CDR1 and CDR2 sequences are SGDLS and YYNGEE. The CDR3 region has the DNA TGTGCCAGCAGCCCTTCGCCGGGGGGCAATCAGCCCCAGCATTTT. Translating it yields CASSPSPGGNQPQHF.

V gene TRBV5-1 combines with J gene TRBJ1-5; 8 bases map to TRBD1. The V segment lost 0 bases and the J segment 6 bases; nucleotides outside the gene matches: 2. CDR3 length: 14 amino acids. CDR1 is SGHRS and CDR2 is YFSETQ in the germline V gene. The CDR3 coding sequence is TGCGCCAGCAGCTTGGGTGGACAGGGTCAGCCCCAGCATTTT. Its protein product is CASSLGGQGQPQHF.

The rearrangement uses TRBV29-1 and TRBJ1-6; 9 bases agree with TRBD1. The germline gives CDR1 SQVTM, CDR2 ANQGSEA. This CDR3 is built from 14 residues. Trimming at V came to 7 bases and at J to 4 bases, leaving 5 bases not matched to a gene. The CDR3 here is CSARTGEYNSPLHF. CDR3 DNA sequence: TGCAGCGCTAGGACAGGGGAGTATAATTCACCCCTCCACTTT.

The chain combines TRBV7-2 with TRBJ1-5; perhaps TRBD1 as D (6 bases). Trimming removed 5 bases at V and 2 bases at J, with 16 bases between. The germline gives CDR1 SGHTA, CDR2 FQGNSA. The CDR3 is made up of 16 amino acids. As DNA, the CDR3 is TGTGCCAGCAGCCCCTTTGTAGGGGGGGGCAATCAGCCCCAGCATTTT. It codes for CASSPFVGGGNQPQHF. Combining the CDR3 with reference TRBV7-2 and TRBJ1-5 gives the whole variable domain GAGVSQSPSNKVTEKGKDVELRCDPISGHTALYWYRQSLGQGLEFLIYFQGNSAPDKSGLPSDRFSAERTGGSVSTLTIQRTQQEDSAVYLCASSPFVGGGNQPQHFGDGTRLSIL.

The chain uses TRBV27 and TRBJ2-1; 7 bases align to TRBD1. Germline assignment: CDR1 MNHEY and CDR2 SMNVEV (reference sequence). The CDR3 contains 13 residues. The V segment lost 6 bases and the J segment 6 bases; nucleotides outside the gene matches: 5. CDR3 sequence (DNA): TGTGCCAGCAGGGCCGGGACAGTCAATGAGCAGTTCTTC. Residues: CASRAGTVNEQFF.